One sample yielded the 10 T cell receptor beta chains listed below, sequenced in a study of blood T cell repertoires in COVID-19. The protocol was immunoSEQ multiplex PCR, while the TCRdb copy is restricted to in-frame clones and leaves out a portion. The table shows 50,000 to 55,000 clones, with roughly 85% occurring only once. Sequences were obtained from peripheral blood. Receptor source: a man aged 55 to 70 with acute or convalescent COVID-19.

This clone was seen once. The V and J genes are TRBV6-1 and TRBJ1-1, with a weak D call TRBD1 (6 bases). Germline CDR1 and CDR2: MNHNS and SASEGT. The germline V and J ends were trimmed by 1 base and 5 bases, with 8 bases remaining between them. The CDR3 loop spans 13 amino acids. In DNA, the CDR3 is TGTGCCAGCAGTGAAGACGGGACAACTGAAGCTTTCTTT. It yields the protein CASSEDGTTEAFF.

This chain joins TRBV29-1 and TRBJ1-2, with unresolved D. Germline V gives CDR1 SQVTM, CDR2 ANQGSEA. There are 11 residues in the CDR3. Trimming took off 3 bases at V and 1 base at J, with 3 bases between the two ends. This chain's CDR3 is CSVDNNYGYTF. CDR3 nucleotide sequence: TGCAGCGTTGACAATAACTATGGCTACACCTTC.

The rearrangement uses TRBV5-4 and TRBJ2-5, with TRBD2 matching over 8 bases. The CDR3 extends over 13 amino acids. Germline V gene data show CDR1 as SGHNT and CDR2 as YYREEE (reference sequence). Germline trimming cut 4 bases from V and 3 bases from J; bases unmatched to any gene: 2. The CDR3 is CASSLSGKETQYF. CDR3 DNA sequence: TGTGCCAGCAGCCTTAGCGGGAAAGAGACCCAGTACTTC.

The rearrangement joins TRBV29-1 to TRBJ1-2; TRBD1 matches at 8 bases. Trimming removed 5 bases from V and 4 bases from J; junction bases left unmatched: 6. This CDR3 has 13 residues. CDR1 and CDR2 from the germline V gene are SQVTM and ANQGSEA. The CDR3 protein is CSVSDRVRYGYTF. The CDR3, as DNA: TGCAGCGTTTCGGACAGGGTTCGCTATGGCTACACCTTC.

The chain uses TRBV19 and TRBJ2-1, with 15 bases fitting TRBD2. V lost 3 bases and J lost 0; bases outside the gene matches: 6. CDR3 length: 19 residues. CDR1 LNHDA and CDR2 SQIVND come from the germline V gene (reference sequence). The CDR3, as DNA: TGTGCCAGTAGTATTGGACTAGCGGGAGGGCCTAGCTCCTACAATGAGCAGTTCTTC. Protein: CASSIGLAGGPSSYNEQFF.

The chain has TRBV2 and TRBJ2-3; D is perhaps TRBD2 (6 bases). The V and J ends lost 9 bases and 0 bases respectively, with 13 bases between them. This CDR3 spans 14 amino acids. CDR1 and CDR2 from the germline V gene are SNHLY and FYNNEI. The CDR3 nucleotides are TGTGCCAGTGGGGGGAGTTGGAGCACAGATACGCAGTATTTT. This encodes CASGGSWSTDTQYF.

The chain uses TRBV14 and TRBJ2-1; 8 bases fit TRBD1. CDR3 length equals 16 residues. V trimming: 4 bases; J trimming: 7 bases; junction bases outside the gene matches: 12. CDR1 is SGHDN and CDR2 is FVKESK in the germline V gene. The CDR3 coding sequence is TGTGCCAGCAGCCCCACCCCCAGGGGGCTGGGGAATGAGCAGTTCTTC. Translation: CASSPTPRGLGNEQFF.

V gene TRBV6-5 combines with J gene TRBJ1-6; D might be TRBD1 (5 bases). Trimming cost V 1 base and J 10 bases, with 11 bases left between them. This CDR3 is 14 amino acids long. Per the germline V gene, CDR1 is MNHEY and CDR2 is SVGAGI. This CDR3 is CASSYFREGSPLHF. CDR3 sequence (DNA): TGTGCCAGCAGTTACTTCAGGGAAGGGTCACCCCTCCACTTT.

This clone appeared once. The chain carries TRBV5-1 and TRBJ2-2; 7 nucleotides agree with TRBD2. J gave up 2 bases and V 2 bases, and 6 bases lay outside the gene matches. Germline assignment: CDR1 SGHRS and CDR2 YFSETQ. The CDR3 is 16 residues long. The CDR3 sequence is CASSFSGGGNTGELFF. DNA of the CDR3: TGCGCCAGCAGCTTTTCGGGCGGGGGAAACACCGGGGAGCTGTTTTTT.

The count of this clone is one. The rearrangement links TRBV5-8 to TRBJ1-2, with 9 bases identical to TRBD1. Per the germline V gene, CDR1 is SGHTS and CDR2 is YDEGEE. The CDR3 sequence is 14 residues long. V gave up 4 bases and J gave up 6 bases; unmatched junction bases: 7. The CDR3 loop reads CASSKDRGRNGYTF. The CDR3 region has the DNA TGTGCCAGCAGCAAGGACAGGGGAAGGAATGGCTACACCTTC.